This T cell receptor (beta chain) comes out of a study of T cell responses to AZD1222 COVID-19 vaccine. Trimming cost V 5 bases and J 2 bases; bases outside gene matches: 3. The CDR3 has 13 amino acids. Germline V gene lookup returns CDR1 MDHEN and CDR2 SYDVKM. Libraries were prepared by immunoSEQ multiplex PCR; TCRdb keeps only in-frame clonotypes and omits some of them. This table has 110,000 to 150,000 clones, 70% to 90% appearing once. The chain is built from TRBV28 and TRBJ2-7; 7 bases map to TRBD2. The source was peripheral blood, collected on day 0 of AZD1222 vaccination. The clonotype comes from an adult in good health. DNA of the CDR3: TGTGCCAGCAGTCAAACTAGCGCCTACGAGCAGTACTTC. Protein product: CASSQTSAYEQYF.